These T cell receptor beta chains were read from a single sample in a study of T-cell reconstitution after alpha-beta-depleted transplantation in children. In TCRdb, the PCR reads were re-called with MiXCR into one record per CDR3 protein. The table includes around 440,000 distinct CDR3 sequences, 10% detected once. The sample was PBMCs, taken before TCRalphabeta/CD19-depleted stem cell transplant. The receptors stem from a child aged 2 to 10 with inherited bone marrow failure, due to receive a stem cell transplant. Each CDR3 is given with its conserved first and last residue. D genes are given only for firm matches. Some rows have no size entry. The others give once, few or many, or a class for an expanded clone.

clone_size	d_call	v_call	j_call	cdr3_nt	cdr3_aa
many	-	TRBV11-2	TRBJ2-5	TGTGCCAGCAGCTTCGGGTGGGGGAGGCCACAAGAGACCCAGTACTTC	CASSFGWGRPQETQYF
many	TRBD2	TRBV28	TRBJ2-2	TGTGCCAGCAGTTTAAGTGGTCGGGAGGCTCTCACCGGGGAGCTGTTTTTT	CASSLSGREALTGELFF
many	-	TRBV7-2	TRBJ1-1	TGTGCCAGCAGCTGGGTTACGTCGTCTGAAGCTTTCTTT	CASSWVTSSEAFF
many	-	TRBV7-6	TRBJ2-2	TGTGCCAGCAGCTTGGGGGCCGGCGGTAACACCGGGGAGCTGTTTTTT	CASSLGAGGNTGELFF
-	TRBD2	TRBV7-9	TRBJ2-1	TGTGCCAGCAGCCGACTAGCGGGAGGCCGTGGTGAGCAGTTCTTC	CASSRLAGGRGEQFF
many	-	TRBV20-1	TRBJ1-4	TGCAGTGCTAGCTTTTTTGGGCGGGGAGTGGATGAAAAACTGTTTTTT	CSASFFGRGVDEKLFF
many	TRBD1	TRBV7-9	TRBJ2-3	TGTGCCAGCAGCTCCTGGACAGGGAATACAGATACGCAGTATTTT	CASSSWTGNTDTQYF
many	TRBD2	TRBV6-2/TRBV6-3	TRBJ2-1	TGTGCCACCCAAGGCCTAGCGGACTACAATGAGCAGTTCTTC	CATQGLADYNEQFF
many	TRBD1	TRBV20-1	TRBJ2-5	TGCAGTGCTTCGACAGGGGAAGAGACCCAGTACTTC	CSASTGEETQYF
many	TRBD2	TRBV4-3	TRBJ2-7	TGCGCCAGTTTCCGCGCCTGGCGGGAGCTATCCTACGAGCAGTACTTC	CASFRAWRELSYEQYF
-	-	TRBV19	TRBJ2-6	TGTGCCAGTAGTACTCTCCTCTCTGGGGCCAACGTCCTGACTTTC	CASSTLLSGANVLTF
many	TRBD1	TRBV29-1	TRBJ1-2	TGCAGCGTTGCCGGGGACAGTTACTATGGCTACACCTTC	CSVAGDSYYGYTF
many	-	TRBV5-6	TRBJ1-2	TGTGCCAGCAGCTGGGACGATTACTATGGCTACACCTTC	CASSWDDYYGYTF
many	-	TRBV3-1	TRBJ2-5	TGTGCCAGCAGCCAAGAGAACCGCGAAGAGACCCAGTACTTC	CASSQENREETQYF
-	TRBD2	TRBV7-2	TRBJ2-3	TGTGCCAGCAGCTTAGGCGCGGGAGTCCCCCACTATTGCCCAGATACGCAGTATTTT	CASSLGAGVPHYCPDTQYF
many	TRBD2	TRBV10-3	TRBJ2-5	TGTGCCATCAGAGGAGGACTAGCGGAAGAGACCCAGTACTTC	CAIRGGLAEETQYF
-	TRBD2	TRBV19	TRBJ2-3	TGTGCCAGTAGTATAGGAGCGGGAGGAGTCACAGATACGCAGTATTTT	CASSIGAGGVTDTQYF
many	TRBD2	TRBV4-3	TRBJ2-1	TGCGCCAGCAGCCAAGATCCAGGGACTATACCCTACAATGAGCAGTTCTTC	CASSQDPGTIPYNEQFF
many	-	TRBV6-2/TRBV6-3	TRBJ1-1	TGTGCCAGCAGTTACGTCGGTTTTAGGGACACTGAAGCTTTCTTT	CASSYVGFRDTEAFF
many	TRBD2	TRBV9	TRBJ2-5	TGTGCCAGCAGCCTACGAGCGGGAGGCCTCCAAGAGACCCAGTACTTC	CASSLRAGGLQETQYF